These 15 T cell receptor beta chains share one sample of origin, sequenced in a study of T cells in Graves' hyperthyroidism and ophthalmopathy (dated by TCRdb to between 2018 and 2021). The library was prepared using multiplex PCR. These reads were obtained on an Illumina HiSeq 2000. Amplification of TCR beta CDR3 regions was carried out from RNA transcripts. The first round of RT-PCR for the TCR CDR3 was performed with the HTBI primer set and the Qiagen OneStep RT-PCR kit. Clones were called with MiXCR by TCRdb after fastp trimmed the public reads at Q25, and only in-frame beta chains were retained. Here each entry gathers all rows of one CDR3 protein and keeps the most common genes and DNA. The sample profile shows fewer than 500,000 distinct CDR3 sequences; about 15% of them were found once. The top ten hold about 13% of the sample. The specimen was blood. The origin of the receptors is a man younger than 35 with Graves' ophthalmopathy.

The sample holds a few counts of this clonotype. The chain links TRBV12-5 to TRBJ2-5; TRBD1 agrees at 8 bases. Trimming removed 0 bases from V and 5 bases from J; junction bases left unmatched: 23. The length of the CDR3 is 21 residues. Germline lookup yields CDR1 LGHNT and CDR2 FRNRAP. The CDR3 loop is CASGLVRGLPRQGLRGETQYF. CDR3 DNA: TGTGCTAGTGGTTTGGTACGGGGTCTCCCGAGACAGGGGCTTCGGGGGGAGACCCAGTACTTC.

This clonotype was counted a few times. The chain has TRBV12-3 or TRBV12-4 and TRBJ2-2; 10 bases agree with TRBD2. The CDR3 consists of 14 residues. J was trimmed by 4 bases and V by 6 bases; bases with no gene match: 2. CDR3: CASSGLAVTGELFF. In DNA form, the CDR3 reads TGTGCCAGCAGCGGACTAGCGGTCACCGGGGAGCTGTTTTTT.

This clonotype was recorded a few times. The chain joins TRBV18 to TRBJ2-1; TRBD1 matches at 8 bases. Trimming took 3 bases from V and 7 from J; bases not matched to a gene: 5. CDR1 and CDR2 from the germline V gene are KGHSH and LQKENI. This CDR3 has 14 amino acids. The CDR3 loop reads CASSPTGAVNEQFF. DNA for the CDR3: TGTGCCAGCTCACCGACAGGGGCCGTAAATGAGCAGTTCTTC.

A word on this clonotype: It may be a read error: a sequence one base away is much more abundant. This chain links TRBV30 with TRBJ1-1; unclear D gene. V shed 6 bases and J shed 3 bases, with 8 bases lying between them. CDR3 size: 11 residues. The germline V gene encodes CDR1 GTSNPN and CDR2 SVGIG (reference sequence). Here the CDR3 reads CACDLDTEAFF. CDR3 bases: TGTGCCTGTGACCTGGACACTGAAGCTTTCTTT.

In this sample, this clonotype turned up many times. The rearrangement joins TRBV6-5 to TRBJ1-1; possibly TRBD1 for D (5 bases). The V end was cut by 2 bases, the J end by 3 bases, with 16 bases between. CDR3 length: 16 residues. The V gene's germline CDR1 is MNHEY and CDR2 SVGAGI. The CDR3 sequence: CASSYPRDEGYTEAFF. The CDR3, as DNA: TGTGCCAGCAGTTACCCTCGGGACGAAGGGTACACTGAAGCTTTCTTT.

The chain joins TRBV6-5 to TRBJ1-6; no clear D. The CDR3 is 18 amino acids. Looked up from germline, CDR1 is MNHEY and CDR2 is SVGAGI. The V gene lost 7 bases and the J gene lost 8 bases, with 27 bases spanning the gap. The CDR3 loop reads CASTPRTVVRRADSPLHF. For the CDR3, the DNA is TGTGCCAGCACTCCCAGGACCGTAGTCCGAAGGGCAGATTCACCCCTCCACTTT.

In regard to this clonotype: This could be a read error, since a much larger clone is one nucleotide away. The V call is TRBV28, the J call TRBJ1-5; 7 bases align to TRBD1. Unmatched junction bases numbered 15, after V lost 7 bases and J lost 6 bases. Germline CDR1 MDHEN, CDR2 SYDVKM. This CDR3 has 16 residues. The CDR3, as DNA: TGTGCCAGCATCTCGACAGGGACCCTGTCGGTTCAGCCCCAGCATTTT. This encodes CASISTGTLSVQPQHF.

This clonotype has at least ten counts. The chain links TRBV5-1 to TRBJ2-7, with 9 bases aligning to TRBD1. The CDR3 has 16 residues. Per germline, CDR1 SGHRS and CDR2 YFSETQ. J gave up 2 bases and V 7 bases, and 13 bases lay outside the gene matches. The CDR3 reads CASGISRDRAPYEQYF. CDR3 sequence (DNA): TGCGCCAGCGGAATTTCCCGGGACAGGGCTCCCTACGAGCAGTACTTC.

This clonotype was seen a handful of times. This chain connects TRBV7-2 to TRBJ2-2; 8 nucleotides align to TRBD2. Germline CDR1 is SGHTA and CDR2 is FQGNSA. This CDR3 spans 16 amino acids. V lost 5 bases and J lost 4; bases outside the gene matches: 9. CDR3 loop: CASSLRGLAGTGELFF. CDR3 DNA: TGTGCCAGCAGCCTTCGGGGCCTAGCGGGCACCGGGGAGCTGTTTTTT.

In its sample, this clonotype was seen a few times. The rearrangement links TRBV6-1 to TRBJ2-1, with D possibly matching TRBD1 (6 bases). CDR1 MNHNS and CDR2 SASEGT come from the germline V gene. This CDR3 has 14 amino acids. The V end lost 3 bases, the J end lost 9 bases, and 15 bases lay between the germline ends. This CDR3 reads CASSDSSGATEQFF. The CDR3 DNA reads as TGTGCCAGCAGTGACTCTTCAGGGGCGACTGAGCAGTTCTTC.

The chain recombines TRBV5-1 with TRBJ2-7, with 16 bases matching TRBD2. There are 15 residues in the CDR3. Germline values: CDR1 SGHRS, CDR2 YFSETQ. V lost 3 bases to trimming and J lost 4 bases; unmatched junction nucleotides: 1. CDR3 bases: TGCGCCAGCAGCTGGGGACTAGCGGGAGGGTACGAGCAGTACTTC. It encodes CASSWGLAGGYEQYF.

The sample holds a few counts of this clonotype. The rearrangement links TRBV5-6 to TRBJ2-3; perhaps D is TRBD1 or TRBD2 (6 bases each). Per the germline V gene, CDR1 is SGHDT and CDR2 is YYEEEE. Deletions cut 4 bases from V and 1 base from J, with 13 bases between. The CDR3 sequence is 15 residues long. Here the CDR3 reads CASSPGAAGTDTQYF. The DNA of the CDR3 is TGTGCCAGCAGCCCGGGGGCCGCGGGCACAGATACGCAGTATTTT. The full variable domain, its missing parts supplied by reference TRBV5-6 and TRBJ2-3, is DAGVTQSPTHLIKTRGQQVTLRCSPKSGHDTVSWYQQALGQGPQFIFQYYEEEERQRGNFPDRFSGHQFPNYSSELNVNALLLGDSALYLCASSPGAAGTDTQYFGPGTRLTVL.

In its sample, this clonotype was seen many times. The chain carries TRBV5-1 and TRBJ2-3; D not certain. The ends were cut back, 1 base at V and 3 bases at J, with 12 bases in the middle. The CDR3 covers 15 residues. The V gene's germline CDR1 is SGHRS and CDR2 YFSETQ. The CDR3 region is CASSLRLASTDTQYF. The CDR3 DNA is TGCGCCAGCAGCTTGCGGCTTGCCTCAACAGATACGCAGTATTTT.

On this clonotype itself: This may be a read error, as it is one base from a much larger clone. This chain links TRBV20-1 with TRBJ2-5; 10 positions agree with TRBD2. After removal of 8 bases from V and 2 bases from J, the junction contained 8 bases not matched to a gene. Germline V lookup: CDR1 DFQATT, CDR2 SNEGSKA (reference sequence). There are 14 residues in the CDR3. CDR3 loop: CSTKREGPQETQYF. CDR3 bases: TGCAGTACTAAGCGGGAGGGCCCACAAGAGACCCAGTACTTC.

The table lists this clonotype with a few counts. The chain combines TRBV6-5 with TRBJ2-3, with D unresolved. CDR1 and CDR2 from the germline V gene are MNHEY and SVGAGI. Deletions cut 0 bases from V and 6 bases from J, with 16 bases between. This CDR3 comprises 16 residues. CDR3 in amino acids: CASSYSRLIEADTQYF. The CDR3 DNA reads TGTGCCAGCAGTTACTCCAGGCTTATCGAGGCGGATACGCAGTATTTT.